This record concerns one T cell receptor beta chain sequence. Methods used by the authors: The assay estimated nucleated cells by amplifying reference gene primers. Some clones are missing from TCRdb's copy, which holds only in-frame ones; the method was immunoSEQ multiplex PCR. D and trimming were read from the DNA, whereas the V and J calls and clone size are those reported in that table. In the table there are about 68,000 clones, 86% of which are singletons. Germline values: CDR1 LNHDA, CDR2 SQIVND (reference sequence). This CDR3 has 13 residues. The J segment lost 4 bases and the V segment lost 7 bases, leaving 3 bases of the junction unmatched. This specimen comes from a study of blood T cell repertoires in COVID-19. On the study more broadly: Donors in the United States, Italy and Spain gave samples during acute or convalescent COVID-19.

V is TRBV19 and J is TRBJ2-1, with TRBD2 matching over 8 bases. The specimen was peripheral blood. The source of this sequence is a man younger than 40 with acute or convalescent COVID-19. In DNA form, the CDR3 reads TGTGCCAGTACCAGCGGGGGATACAATGAGCAGTTCTTC. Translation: CASTSGGYNEQFF.